Following are 29 T cell receptor beta chains from one sample sequenced in a study of T cell responses to AZD1222 COVID-19 vaccine. Clones were sequenced by immunoSEQ multiplex PCR, and TCRdb holds only the in-frame ones, with some missing. The repertoire holds approximately 97,000 clones, with roughly nine tenths as singletons. The specimen was peripheral blood, collected on day 0 of AZD1222 vaccination. The origin of the receptors is an adult in good health.

The chain employs TRBV6-5 and TRBJ1-2, with D possibly being TRBD1 (5 bases). The CDR3 extends over 13 amino acids. Germline-derived CDR1 and CDR2 are MNHEY and SVGAGI. The germline V and J ends were trimmed by 4 bases and 4 bases, with 10 bases remaining between them. DNA for the CDR3: TGTGCCAGCAGTTCCCCCGGGACCTATGGCTACACCTTC. This codes for CASSSPGTYGYTF.

The V gene is TRBV3-1 (or the pseudogene TRBV3-2), the J gene TRBJ2-1; D perhaps matches TRBD1 (6 bases). In germline, CDR1 is LGHDT, CDR2 YNNKEL (reference sequence). Trimming took off 1 base at V and 7 bases at J, with 14 bases between the two ends. The CDR3 consists of 15 residues. DNA of the CDR3: TGTGCCAGCAGCCAAGTTGGAAAGGGGGTGAATGAGCAGTTCTTC. It translates to CASSQVGKGVNEQFF.

The rearrangement uses TRBV25-1 and TRBJ1-1; possible D gene TRBD1, 6 bases. This CDR3 is built from 14 residues. The V end lost 4 bases, the J end lost 4 bases, and 13 bases lay between the germline ends. The germline V gene encodes CDR1 MGHDK and CDR2 SYGVNS. CDR3 DNA: TGTGCCAGCAGTGGTTACAGGGAGGGCACTGAAGCTTTCTTT. Amino acid sequence: CASSGYREGTEAFF.

The chain carries TRBV7-9 and TRBJ1-2; D not resolved. CDR1 and CDR2 from the germline V gene are SEHNR and FQNEAQ (reference sequence). V was trimmed by 0 bases and J by 8 bases, leaving 13 bases between them. CDR3 length equals 14 residues. This CDR3 is CASSLAEGSRGYTF. The CDR3 DNA reads TGTGCCAGCAGCTTAGCAGAGGGCTCTAGGGGCTACACCTTC. Full variable domain (rest looked up from reference TRBV7-9 and TRBJ1-2): DTGVSQNPRHKITKRGQNVTFRCDPISEHNRLYWYRQTLGQGPEFLTYFQNEAQLEKSRLLSDRFSAERPKGSFSTLEIQRTEQGDSAMYLCASSLAEGSRGYTFGSGTRLTVV.

V gene TRBV7-7 combines with J gene TRBJ1-3; 10 bases align to TRBD1. The CDR3 spans 16 residues. CDR1 is SSHAT and CDR2 is FNYEAQ in the germline V gene (reference sequence). The CDR3 spells CASGPGTGVSGNTIYF. CDR3 bases: TGTGCTAGTGGCCCCGGGACAGGGGTCTCTGGAAACACCATATATTTT. Full variable domain (rest looked up from reference TRBV7-7 and TRBJ1-3): GAGVSQSPRYKVTKRGQDVTLRCDPISSHATLYWYQQALGQGPEFLTYFNYEAQPDKSGLPSDRFSAERPEGSISTLTIQRTEQRDSAMYRCASGPGTGVSGNTIYFGEGSWLTVV.

This clone was seen once. The chain carries TRBV5-1 and TRBJ2-3; TRBD2 matches at 9 bases. Germline-derived CDR1 and CDR2 are SGHRS and YFSETQ. The CDR3 runs to 13 residues. V shed 4 bases, J shed 6 bases, and the junction held 3 bases outside the gene matches. CDR3 DNA sequence: TGCGCCAGCAGCCCGGGACTAGCCGATACGCAGTATTTT. This encodes CASSPGLADTQYF.

The chain links TRBV6-6 to TRBJ2-4; D not certain. From germline, CDR1 is MNHNY and CDR2 SVGAGI (reference sequence). This CDR3 contains 14 residues. The V gene lost 0 bases and the J gene lost 2 bases, with 5 bases spanning the gap. In DNA, the CDR3 is TGTGCCAGCAGTTACTCCGGCTCCAAAAACATTCAGTACTTC. This codes for CASSYSGSKNIQYF.

This sequence joins TRBV5-1 and TRBJ2-1, with 7 bases matching TRBD1. This CDR3 spans 12 amino acids. Germline-derived CDR1 and CDR2 are SGHRS and YFSETQ. V shed 6 bases, J shed 10 bases, and the junction held 7 bases outside the gene matches. CDR3 DNA: TGCGCCAGCACGATACAGGGGAGCGAGCAGTTCTTC. It translates to CASTIQGSEQFF.

The chain couples TRBV10-3 to TRBJ1-1; TRBD1 matches at 7 bases. The germline gives CDR1 ENHRY, CDR2 SYGVKD. The V segment lost 7 bases and the J segment 4 bases; nucleotides outside the gene matches: 9. The CDR3 runs to 14 residues. The CDR3 protein is CAITTQGVGTEAFF. The CDR3 DNA reads as TGTGCCATCACTACTCAGGGGGTCGGCACTGAAGCTTTCTTT.

The chain joins TRBV27 to TRBJ1-2; the D is unclear. CDR1 and CDR2 from the germline V gene are MNHEY and SMNVEV (reference sequence). The ends were cut back, 3 bases at V and 9 bases at J, with 11 bases in the middle. This CDR3 has 12 amino acids. The CDR3 DNA reads TGTGCCAGCAGTTTGCGATCCCTTAGCTACACCTTC. Protein: CASSLRSLSYTF.

J is TRBJ2-4 and V is TRBV6-1, with unresolved D. The germline gives CDR1 MNHNS, CDR2 SASEGT. V was pared by 1 base and J by 1 base, with 5 bases between. The CDR3 has 14 residues. For the CDR3, the DNA is TGTGCCAGCAGTGAAGGGGGTGCCAAAAACATTCAGTACTTC. It translates to CASSEGGAKNIQYF.

This clone was picked up one time. The genes are TRBV28 and TRBJ1-4; the D is unclear. The CDR3 extends over 16 amino acids. With 5 bases removed from V and 0 bases from J, the gap between germline ends came to 13 bases. The germline V gene encodes CDR1 MDHEN and CDR2 SYDVKM. The CDR3 nucleotides are TGTGCCAGCAGTCGTCCTCAAGCGGCAACTAATGAAAAACTGTTTTTT. Its protein is CASSRPQAATNEKLFF.

V is TRBV6-1 and J is TRBJ1-4; a weak D match, TRBD1 (5 bases). The CDR3 totals 15 residues. V shed 0 bases and J shed 4 bases, with 9 bases lying between them. Germline V CDR1 and CDR2: MNHNS, SASEGT. The DNA for the CDR3 is TGTGCCAGCAGTGAAGCCGGGACCGGTAATGAAAAACTGTTTTTT. It encodes CASSEAGTGNEKLFF.

The chain recombines TRBV9 with TRBJ1-6; D gene unclear. V lost 0 bases, J lost 8 bases, and 6 bases lay in between. This CDR3 is built from 13 residues. Germline loops: CDR1 SGDLS, CDR2 YYNGEE. Written as DNA, the CDR3 is TGTGCCAGCAGCGTAGAGATGGATTCACCCCTCCACTTT. Protein product: CASSVEMDSPLHF.

The chain links TRBV19 to TRBJ1-5; no clear D gene. Germline V lookup: CDR1 LNHDA, CDR2 SQIVND (reference sequence). The CDR3 totals 15 residues. V lost 0 bases and J 3 bases, leaving 9 bases between the germline ends. The CDR3 DNA sequence: TGTGCCAGTAGTATAGACGGGTTTACCAATCAGCCCCAGCATTTT. The encoded protein is CASSIDGFTNQPQHF.

This clone has a single count. The chain uses TRBV9 and TRBJ2-5; 11 bases are a match to TRBD2. Losses at the gene ends were 0 bases for V and 3 bases for J; bases not matched to a gene: 1. Germline CDR1 SGDLS, CDR2 YYNGEE. The CDR3 has 15 residues. The CDR3 nucleotides are TGTGCCAGCAGCGTAGGACTAGCGGGGAAAGAGACCCAGTACTTC. Protein product: CASSVGLAGKETQYF.

V usage is TRBV15 and J usage is TRBJ2-1; 13 bases are a match to TRBD2. Germline CDR1 reads LNHNV; CDR2 reads YYDKDF (reference sequence). CDR3 length equals 16 residues. V lost 2 bases to trimming and J lost 5 bases; unmatched junction nucleotides: 3. CDR3 residues: CATSRRTSGGHNEQFF. CDR3 sequence (DNA): TGTGCCACCAGCAGAAGGACTAGCGGGGGACACAATGAGCAGTTCTTC. The complete variable domain, with remaining parts taken from reference TRBV15 and TRBJ2-1, reads DAMVIQNPRYQVTQFGKPVTLSCSQTLNHNVMYWYQQKSSQAPKLLFHYYDKDFNNEADTPDNFQSRRPNTSFCFLDIRSPGLGDTAMYLCATSRRTSGGHNEQFFGPGTRLTVL.

The CDR3 protein is CASGFPFPGHNEQFF. For the CDR3, the DNA is TGTGCTAGTGGTTTCCCCTTTCCGGGGCACAATGAGCAGTTCTTC. The V and J genes are TRBV12-5 and TRBJ2-1; D possibly uses TRBD1 or TRBD2 (5 bases each). This CDR3 spans 15 amino acids. Germline values: CDR1 LGHNT, CDR2 FRNRAP. V gave up 3 bases and J gave up 5 bases, with 14 bases separating them.

The CDR3, as DNA: TGTGCCAGCAACGACGGAATCTATGGCTACACCTTC. Its protein product is CASNDGIYGYTF. The rearrangement uses TRBV28 and TRBJ1-2, with D unclear. The CDR3 runs to 12 residues. Germline loops: CDR1 MDHEN, CDR2 SYDVKM. Trimming stripped 7 bases from V and 4 bases from J, with 10 bases between.

CDR3 protein: CASSPTGPTNEKLFF. As DNA, the CDR3 is TGTGCCAGCAGCCCCACAGGGCCTACTAATGAAAAACTGTTTTTT. The chain is built from TRBV7-2 and TRBJ1-4; tentatively, D is TRBD1 (6 bases). The CDR3 sequence is 15 residues long. Looked up from germline, CDR1 is SGHTA and CDR2 is FQGNSA. Trimming pared 5 bases from V and 2 bases from J, leaving 12 bases between.

This sequence joins TRBV28 and TRBJ1-1, with no clear D. CDR3 length equals 12 residues. V was cut by 6 bases and J by 8 bases, with 13 bases left in between. Looked up from germline, CDR1 is MDHEN and CDR2 is SYDVKM. The DNA of the CDR3 is TGTGCCAGCAGCGCCCGACCGGTCGAAGCTTTCTTT. Residues: CASSARPVEAFF.

The chain uses TRBV9 and TRBJ2-4; D is unresolved. Germline V gives CDR1 SGDLS, CDR2 YYNGEE. The CDR3 loop spans 14 amino acids. V lost 1 base and J 8 bases, leaving 13 bases between the germline ends. CDR3 residues: CASSVREWRDIQYF. The DNA for the CDR3 is TGTGCCAGCAGCGTAAGAGAATGGAGAGACATTCAGTACTTC.

V gene TRBV28 combines with J gene TRBJ2-1; 9 bases are a match to TRBD1. The CDR3 is 14 amino acids. The junction had 9 bases not matched to a gene; V was cut back by 6 bases and J by 9 bases. Germline V gene lookup returns CDR1 MDHEN and CDR2 SYDVKM. The CDR3 reads CASSLTGGFGEQFF. In DNA, the CDR3 is TGTGCCAGCAGCTTGACAGGGGGGTTCGGTGAGCAGTTCTTC.

J is TRBJ1-3 and V is TRBV29-1; no clear D gene. V was shortened by 4 bases and J by 0 bases, with 7 bases between the two germline ends. This CDR3 region has 13 residues. The germline V gene encodes CDR1 SQVTM and CDR2 ANQGSEA. The CDR3 loop reads CSVGGHSGNTIYF. The CDR3 DNA is TGCAGCGTTGGCGGCCACTCTGGAAACACCATATATTTT.

This clone was observed a single time. CDR3 nucleotide sequence: TGCGCCAGCAGCCCAGGGGCAGTCAGCTCCTACAATGAGCAGTTCTTC. This translates into CASSPGAVSSYNEQFF. The J gene is TRBJ2-1, the V gene TRBV4-3; TRBD1 is a possible D gene (6 bases). The V and J ends lost 4 bases and 0 bases respectively, with 13 bases between them. CDR3 length: 16 residues. The germline CDR1 and CDR2 sequences are LGHNA and YSLEER.

A note on this clone: The same CDR3 can be traced to other DNA sequences in this sample. J is TRBJ1-2 and V is TRBV14; no reliable D call. From germline, CDR1 is SGHDN and CDR2 FVKESK. V was pared by 1 base and J by 0 bases, with 3 bases between. The CDR3 sequence is 13 residues long. CDR3 protein: CASSQGANYGYTF. Written as DNA, the CDR3 is TGTGCCAGCAGCCAAGGGGCTAACTATGGCTACACCTTC.

The rearrangement links TRBV11-2 to TRBJ2-7; D gene unclear. Germline loops: CDR1 SGHAT, CDR2 FQNNGV. This CDR3 comprises 14 residues. The V end lost 1 base, the J end lost 2 bases, and 9 bases lay between the germline ends. CDR3 sequence reads: CASSLGALTYEQYF. The CDR3 coding sequence is TGTGCCAGCAGCTTAGGTGCACTCACCTACGAGCAGTACTTC.

This clone has a single count. The chain combines TRBV28 with TRBJ2-2, with 8 bases aligning to TRBD2. The CDR3 totals 14 residues. V shed 5 bases and J 6 bases; nucleotides not matched to a gene: 5. CDR1 MDHEN and CDR2 SYDVKM come from the germline V gene. CDR3 coding DNA: TGTGCCAGCAGTAATACCGGGAGGGCCGGGGAGCTGTTTTTT. It codes for CASSNTGRAGELFF.

The chain is built from TRBV3-1 (or the pseudogene TRBV3-2) and TRBJ2-2, with 10 nucleotides matching TRBD2. Per the germline V gene, CDR1 is LGHDT and CDR2 is YNNKEL (reference sequence). V was pared by 4 bases and J by 8 bases, with 4 bases of the junction left unmatched. CDR3 length: 14 residues. In DNA form, the CDR3 reads TGTGCCAGCAGCCTAACTAGCGGGGAGGGGGAGCTGTTTTTT. It codes for CASSLTSGEGELFF.